This T cell receptor (beta chain) was observed in a study of blood T cell repertoires in COVID-19. This clone is a singleton in its sample. How the authors handled the data: Cell counts per sample came from amplifying reference gene primers. Sequencing was performed with immunoSEQ multiplex PCR; in TCRdb, only in-frame clones are kept and a portion is missing. V, J and clone size are those of that table, while D and trimming were read from the DNA. The sample has over 120,000 clones, around 88% seen once. Germline loops: CDR1 DFQATT, CDR2 SNEGSKA (reference sequence). The V end lost 3 bases, the J end lost 5 bases, and 8 bases lay between the germline ends. The CDR3 loop spans 11 amino acids.

The clonotype comes from a man in his sixties with active or convalescent COVID-19. The genes are TRBV20-1 and TRBJ2-7; D is possibly TRBD1 (6 bases). The sample consisted of peripheral blood. Written as DNA, the CDR3 is TGCAGTGCTAGTCCAGGGGACGAGCAGTACTTC. It translates to CSASPGDEQYF.